This T cell receptor (beta chain) is from a study of T cell repertoires in cytomegalovirus infection. Study background: Used in the study were CMV epitopes, some recently identified and HLA-C-restricted, others well-studied and HLA-B-restricted. Whole-study results and caveats: Across the ex vivo response, the dominant clonotypes were HLA-C-restricted CMV-specific TCR beta clonotypes. Pooled public TCR beta family frequency picked out CMV carriers with the relevant HLA.

This clonotype appeared a few times. Its antigen is as yet unknown. One entry per CDR3 protein results from TCRdb running MiXCR on the reads. The sample has approximately 990,000 distinct CDR3 sequences, approximately 31% seen once. After removal of 5 bases from V and 1 base from J, the junction contained 4 bases not matched to a gene. The CDR3 totals 14 residues. Germline CDR1 is SNHLY and CDR2 is FYNNEI. This receptor was obtained from a human donor in good health (CMV status not recorded). Some clones in this sample may be carry-over from other donors' samples. The chain combines TRBV2 with TRBJ1-1; the match to TRBD1 covers 7 bases. The material sequenced was cultured CD8+ T cells from PBMCs, taken from culture after CMV antigen stimulation. Here the CDR3 reads CASSYGQENTEAFF. Written as DNA, the CDR3 is TGTGCCAGCAGTTACGGACAGGAGAACACTGAAGCTTTCTTT.